This TCR beta chain comes out of a study of cytomegalovirus exposure and HLA in healthy donors. On the study more broadly: An early release of data contained approximately 85 million unique TCRs, which came from HLA-typed donors. Out of 398 genotyped donors, about 80% belonged to the Caucasian-associated ancestry cluster.

PCR used 60 Vbeta primers and 13 Jbeta primers. Only in-frame clones appear in the TCRdb table, and some are missing; sequencing was by immunoSEQ multiplex PCR. The sample carries over 55,000 clones, approximately 67% recorded once. Sequenced input: PBMCs. This clonotype was obtained from a man aged 35-49 years in good health and CMV-seropositive.

In nucleotides, the CDR3 is TGTGCCAGCAGTTTGGCCCTCTACGAGCAGTACTTC. Translated: CASSLALYEQYF. The V call is TRBV28, the J call TRBJ2-7; no clear D. V was trimmed by 3 bases and J by 3 bases, leaving 6 bases between them. The CDR3 has 12 residues. CDR1 MDHEN and CDR2 SYDVKM come from the germline V gene.